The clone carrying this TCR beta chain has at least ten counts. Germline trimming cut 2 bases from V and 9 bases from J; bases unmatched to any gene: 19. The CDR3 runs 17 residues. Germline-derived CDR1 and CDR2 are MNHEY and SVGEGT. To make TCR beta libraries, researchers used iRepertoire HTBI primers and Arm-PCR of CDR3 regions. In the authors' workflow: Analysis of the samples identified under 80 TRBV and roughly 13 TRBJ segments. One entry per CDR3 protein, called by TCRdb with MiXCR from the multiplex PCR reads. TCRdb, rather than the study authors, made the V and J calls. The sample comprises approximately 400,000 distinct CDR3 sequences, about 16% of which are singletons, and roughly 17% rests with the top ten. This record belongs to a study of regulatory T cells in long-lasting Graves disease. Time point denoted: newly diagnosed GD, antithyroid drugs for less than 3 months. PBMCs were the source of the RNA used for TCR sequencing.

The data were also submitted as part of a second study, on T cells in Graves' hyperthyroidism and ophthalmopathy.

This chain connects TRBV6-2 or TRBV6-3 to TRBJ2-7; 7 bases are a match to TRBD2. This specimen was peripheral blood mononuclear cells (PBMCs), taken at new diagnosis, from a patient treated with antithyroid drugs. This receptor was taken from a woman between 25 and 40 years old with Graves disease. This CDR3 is CASSYPWAASGMVWQYF. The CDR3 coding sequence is TGTGCCAGCAGTTACCCTTGGGCGGCTAGCGGAATGGTTTGGCAGTACTTC.